The present entry profiles one T cell receptor (beta chain) with its context. The data were obtained in a study of blood T cell repertoires in COVID-19. In the original analysis: Quantification of nucleated cells was approximated via reference gene primer amplification. Profiling relied on immunoSEQ multiplex PCR, and the TCRdb table lists in-frame clones only, not all of them. V and J calls and clone size are those listed in that table; D and trimming were worked out from the DNA. The sample has around 160,000 clones; 86% are singletons. Deletions cut 3 bases from V and 5 bases from J, with 15 bases between. Germline V gene sequence: CDR1 SGHRS, CDR2 YFSETQ. The CDR3 length is 15 residues.

This clonotype originated in a man in his fifties or sixties with acute or convalescent COVID-19. The specimen sequenced was peripheral blood. This chain links TRBV5-1 with TRBJ2-1; the D gene is possibly TRBD2 (5 bases). This CDR3 is CASSWVAQVNNEQFF. CDR3 nucleotide sequence: TGCGCCAGCAGCTGGGTAGCGCAGGTAAACAATGAGCAGTTCTTC.